The rows below give T cell receptor beta chains drawn from one sample of a study of T cell responses to AZD1222 COVID-19 vaccine. Here immunoSEQ multiplex PCR was the method, and the copy in TCRdb shows in-frame clones only, minus some. The sample shows 130,000 to 150,000 clones, over 80% of them seen only once. Sequences were derived from peripheral blood, sampled on day 0 of MenACWY control vaccination. These receptors came from an adult in good health. CDR3s include the opening cysteine and the closing phenylalanine or tryptophan. A D gene is named only where the DNA matches it firmly. Expanded clones are given a class, and other clones once, few, many or no size at all.

cdr3_nt cdr3_aa clone_size j_call v_call d_call
TGTGCCAGCAGTTACGGACAGAGCTCCTATAATTCACCCCTCCACTTT CASSYGQSSYNSPLHF . TRBJ1-6 TRBV6-5 .
TGTGCCAGCAGCCCCGAACCGAACTACGAGCAGTACTTC CASSPEPNYEQYF . TRBJ2-7 TRBV3-1/TRBV3-2 .
TGTGCCAGCAGCATCCGAAGTTTCGTGAACACTGAAGCTTTCTTT CASSIRSFVNTEAFF . TRBJ1-1 TRBV11-1 .
TGTGCCAGCAGCCAAGGAGGGCCGAACACTGAAGCTTTCTTT CASSQGGPNTEAFF . TRBJ1-1 TRBV3-1/TRBV3-2 .
TGTGCCAGCAGTTACTCCTATAATTCACCCCTCCACTTT CASSYSYNSPLHF once TRBJ1-6 TRBV6-5 .
TGTGCCAGCGGCCCGGGGGGAGACCGGAGCGAGCAGTACTTC CASGPGGDRSEQYF . TRBJ2-7 TRBV21-1 .
TGTGCCAGCAGGGTGGCCCAAGAGACCCAGTACTTC CASRVAQETQYF . TRBJ2-5 TRBV28 .
TGTGCCAGCAGTTACGACAGAAGGGGATTTAATGGCTACACCTTC CASSYDRRGFNGYTF . TRBJ1-2 TRBV6-5 .
TGTGCCAGCAGTTCCCCCGGAGAGGAAAAACTGTTTTTT CASSSPGEEKLFF . TRBJ1-4 TRBV25-1 .
TGTGCCAGCAGCATACGGACAGGAGGAATACGGACCGAGCAGTACTTC CASSIRTGGIRTEQYF . TRBJ2-7 TRBV28 TRBD1
TGCGCCAGCAGCTTGGCCAACAATGAGCAGTTCTTC CASSLANNEQFF . TRBJ2-1 TRBV5-1 .
TGTGCCATCAGTGAGTCTATGGGGGGGACAGTAACCTCTGGAAACACCATATATTTT CAISESMGGTVTSGNTIYF . TRBJ1-3 TRBV10-3 TRBD1
TGCGCCAGCAGCTTGGTAGGCGGCAGAACCATGAACACTGAAGCTTTCTTT CASSLVGGRTMNTEAFF once TRBJ1-1 TRBV5-1 .
TGTGCCAGCAGTGAAGGGAGCGGGGGGAGGCAAGAGACCCAGTACTTC CASSEGSGGRQETQYF . TRBJ2-5 TRBV6-1 TRBD2
TGTGCCAGCAGCGTGCGGACAGGGGCGAACACTGAAGCTTTCTTT CASSVRTGANTEAFF . TRBJ1-1 TRBV14 TRBD1
TGTGCCATCAGTCAACGGGGGGAAGGGCACACTGAAGCTTTCTTT CAISQRGEGHTEAFF . TRBJ1-1 TRBV10-3 .
TGCGCCAGCAGCTTGGCGGGTACTAGCGGGGGTGAGACCCAGTACTTC CASSLAGTSGGETQYF once TRBJ2-5 TRBV5-1 TRBD2
TGTGCCAGCAGCCCACCTCAGGAGTCTAGGGGAAACACTGAAGCTTTCTTT CASSPPQESRGNTEAFF . TRBJ1-1 TRBV3-1/TRBV3-2 .
TGTGCCAGCAGCCAAGTGGCAGGGGCGGGCAATTCACCCCTCCACTTT CASSQVAGAGNSPLHF . TRBJ1-6 TRBV3-1/TRBV3-2 .
TGCGCCAGCAGCTTGGTACCCGCGGGGGGGCCCTCCTACAATGAGCAGTTCTTC CASSLVPAGGPSYNEQFF . TRBJ2-1 TRBV5-1 TRBD2
TGTGCCAGCAGCCGACCGGGTCCTTACAATGAGCAGTTCTTC CASSRPGPYNEQFF . TRBJ2-1 TRBV11-3 .
TGTGCCAGTGGGACGGTCCCCGGAAACACCATATATTTT CASGTVPGNTIYF . TRBJ1-3 TRBV19 .
TGCGCCAGCAGCTTGGGGGGGACGGCGCTCTACGAGCAGTACTTC CASSLGGTALYEQYF . TRBJ2-7 TRBV5-1 .
TGTGCCAGCAAGACAGGGGCCAACTATGGCTACACCTTC CASKTGANYGYTF . TRBJ1-2 TRBV6-4 TRBD1
TGTGCCAGCAGCCCGGATGGGAGTCGCCCCTACGAGCAGTACTTC CASSPDGSRPYEQYF . TRBJ2-7 TRBV5-4 .